Below, 25 T cell receptor beta chains from the same sample are listed, as sequenced in a study of breast tumors, draining lymph nodes, adjacent tissues. TCRdb reprocessed the multiplex PCR reads via MiXCR and lists one record per CDR3 protein. The sample includes about 230,000 distinct CDR3 sequences, about 30% of them seen just once. Breast cancer patients provided tissue from their axillary draining lymph nodes. What was sequenced was axillary lymph node tissue. These receptors all stem from a female donor with breast cancer. Some clones in this sample may be carry-over from other donors' samples.

Points on this clonotype: A read error may explain this, as a much larger clone is one base away. Lacking the conserved final phenylalanine or tryptophan, this CDR3 likely reflects a read error. This chain uses TRBV20-1 with TRBJ2-7, with 12 bases aligning to TRBD2. The CDR3 runs to 15 residues. With 5 bases clipped from V and 1 base from J, the junction kept 6 bases outside the gene matches. In germline, CDR1 is DFQATT, CDR2 SNEGSKA (reference sequence). CDR3 nucleotide sequence: TGCAGTGCTTCGACTAGCGGGAGATCTTCCTACGAGCAGTACCTC. Translation gives CSASTSGRSSYEQYL.

This clonotype was counted many times. A much larger clone lies one base from this, so it may be a read error. J is TRBJ2-5 and V is TRBV7-8; D perhaps matches TRBD1 (6 bases). The CDR3 is 15 residues long. The V gene's germline CDR1 is SGHVS and CDR2 FQNEAQ. In DNA, the CDR3 is TGTGCCAGCAGTTGGGACACCCCGTACCAAGAGACCCAGCACTTC. It specifies CASSWDTPYQETQHF.

This chain joins TRBV25-1 and TRBJ2-5; TRBD2 matches at 10 bases. The germline V gene encodes CDR1 MGHDK and CDR2 SYGVNS. The junction had 6 bases not matched to a gene; V was cut back by 6 bases and J by 5 bases. The CDR3 runs 14 residues. Here the CDR3 reads CASRDPTSGETQYF. The CDR3 DNA follows: TGTGCCAGCAGGGATCCGACTAGCGGGGAGACCCAGTACTTC.

CDR3 region: CAEGLAGPSPLHF. As DNA, the CDR3 is TGTGCAGAGGGACTAGCGGGCCCTTCACCCCTCCACTTT. This chain uses TRBV30 with TRBJ1-6; D might be TRBD1 (5 bases). Germline values: CDR1 GTSNPN, CDR2 SVGIG (reference sequence). The CDR3 loop spans 13 amino acids.

This clonotype was counted at least ten times. J is TRBJ2-1 and V is TRBV7-9, with D uncertain. The V gene lost 5 bases and the J gene lost 11 bases, with 22 bases spanning the gap. The CDR3 covers 15 residues. Germline loops: CDR1 SEHNR, CDR2 FQNEAQ (reference sequence). The CDR3 sequence: CASSIPGPTSEKQFF. As DNA, the CDR3 is TGTGCCAGCAGCATTCCGGGTCCTACGTCGGAAAAGCAGTTCTTC.

CDR3: CASSLTSGSAGTQYF. The CDR3 DNA sequence: TGTGCCAGCAGCCTAACTAGCGGAAGCGCAGGTACGCAGTATTTT. V is TRBV7-9 and J is TRBJ2-3; 8 bases align to TRBD2. This CDR3 comprises 15 residues. Trimming took 5 bases from V and 8 from J; bases not matched to a gene: 12. The germline gives CDR1 SEHNR, CDR2 FQNEAQ (reference sequence).

This clonotype was observed at least ten times. This chain joins TRBV5-1 and TRBJ2-6, with TRBD2 identical over 7 bases. The junction had 10 bases not matched to a gene; V was cut back by 5 bases and J by 5 bases. From germline, CDR1 is SGHRS and CDR2 YFSETQ. CDR3 length equals 16 residues. CDR3 loop: CASSRGGIARANVLTF. CDR3 nucleotides: TGCGCCAGCAGTCGGGGAGGGATTGCTAGGGCCAACGTCCTGACTTTC.

Details on this clonotype: The junction departs from germline at one end; a sequencing error may be responsible. The chain carries TRBV28 and TRBJ1-2, with a weak D call TRBD1 (6 bases). The CDR3 is 13 amino acids. In germline, CDR1 is MDHEN, CDR2 SYDVKM. The CDR3 loop is CASSLNRDYGYTF. CDR3 nucleotides: TGTGCCAGCAGTCTCAACAGGGACTACGGCTACACCTTC.

There are many counts of this clonotype. The chain is built from TRBV12-3 or TRBV12-4 and TRBJ2-7; D is undetermined. The length of the CDR3 is 15 residues. Trimming left V 6 bases short and J 2 bases short, with 17 bases between. The CDR3 nucleotides read TGTGCCAGCAGATACGGCGAAAGGGCCCCCTACGAGCAGTACTTC. As protein: CASRYGERAPYEQYF.

This clonotype has a count of ten or more. This chain uses TRBV7-8 with TRBJ1-5, with D possibly being TRBD1 (5 bases). The CDR3 runs 15 residues. Germline V gene data show CDR1 as SGHVS and CDR2 as FQNEAQ. Trimming took 1 base from V and 0 from J, leaving 7 bases between them. The CDR3 region is CASSLEGNSNQPQHF. CDR3 in DNA: TGTGCCAGCAGCTTAGAGGGGAATAGCAATCAGCCCCAGCATTTT.

This clonotype was seen a handful of times. A much larger clone differs by one base, so this may be a read error. The CDR3 does not end in the conserved phenylalanine or tryptophan, so this is likely a read error. The rearrangement joins TRBV9 to TRBJ2-1, with D unclear. The CDR3 spans 12 residues. V lost 0 bases to trimming and J lost 8 bases, with 6 bases between them. Germline V gene lookup returns CDR1 SGDLS and CDR2 YYNGEE. For the CDR3, the DNA is TGTGCCAGCAGCGTAGGATGGGATGAGCAGTTCCTC. It encodes CASSVGWDEQFL.

The J gene is TRBJ2-7, the V gene TRBV28; 12 positions agree with TRBD2. Losses at the gene ends were 4 bases for V and 2 bases for J; bases not matched to a gene: 6. The CDR3 has 16 residues. The germline V gene encodes CDR1 MDHEN and CDR2 SYDVKM. The CDR3 loop is CASSSAGLAGTYEQYF. As DNA, the CDR3 is TGTGCCAGCAGTTCAGCCGGACTAGCGGGGACCTACGAGCAGTACTTC.

The CDR3 DNA sequence: TGTGCCAGCAGAAGACAGGGCGGGGGCATTCAGTACTTC. This translates into CASRRQGGGIQYF. The J gene is TRBJ2-4, the V gene TRBV28, with D perhaps matching TRBD1 or TRBD2 (7 bases each). The V end lost 6 bases, the J end lost 9 bases, and 15 bases lay between the germline ends. The CDR3 has 13 residues. Germline loops: CDR1 MDHEN, CDR2 SYDVKM.

This clonotype was seen ten or more times. The V call is TRBV2, the J call TRBJ2-5, with D perhaps given as TRBD1 or TRBD2 (5 bases each). Germline CDR1 is SNHLY and CDR2 is FYNNEI. The CDR3 runs to 11 residues. Deletions cut 10 bases from V and 7 bases from J, with 13 bases between. The CDR3 loop is CATRESATQYF. CDR3 coding DNA: TGTGCCACCAGGGAGTCGGCGACCCAGTACTTC.

A word on this clonotype: With a much larger clone just one base away, this may be a read error. This chain connects TRBV6-4 to TRBJ2-7, with TRBD2 identical over 8 bases. The J segment lost 4 bases and the V segment lost 8 bases, leaving 10 bases of the junction unmatched. CDR3 length: 14 residues. The V gene's germline CDR1 is MRHNA and CDR2 SNTAGT. The CDR3 spells CASAEEAGAYEQYF. The CDR3 DNA is TGTGCCAGCGCCGAAGAAGCGGGAGCATACGAGCAGTACTTC.

This clonotype has a count of ten or more. V gene TRBV29-1 combines with J gene TRBJ2-3; D is uncertain. The germline V gene encodes CDR1 SQVTM and CDR2 ANQGSEA. CDR3 size: 11 residues. V dropped 7 bases and J dropped 5 bases, with 10 bases sitting between them. DNA of the CDR3: TGCAGCGCAACTACCCTAGATACGCAGTATTTT. It encodes CSATTLDTQYF.

V usage is TRBV27 and J usage is TRBJ1-4; D perhaps matches TRBD1 (5 bases). The germline V gene has CDR1 MNHEY and CDR2 SMNVEV (reference sequence). The CDR3 has 16 amino acids. V lost 8 bases and J 4 bases, leaving 20 bases between the germline ends. The DNA for the CDR3 is TGTGCCAGCGTTTATACGGGGGAGGGCCGTAATGAAAAACTGTTTTTT. Translation: CASVYTGEGRNEKLFF.

Details on this clonotype: Since the CDR3 does not end with the conserved phenylalanine or tryptophan, this likely comes from a read error. The DNA is omitted, as the CDR3 cannot be located on it reliably, and the CDR3 follows TCRdb's listing. This chain joins TRBV24-1 and TRBJ2-5; the listed D gene, TRBD1, was not tested against the DNA. 15 amino acids form the CDR3, both terminal residues included. Germline lookup yields CDR1 KGHDR and CDR2 SFDVKD. The CDR3 loop is CATSALGGAGQTQHS.

This clonotype was found a few times. The CDR3, as DNA: TGTGCCAGCAGGCGACCGGGACAGGGGTCAACTGAAGCTTTCTTT. Amino acid sequence: CASRRPGQGSTEAFF. This chain links TRBV11-2 with TRBJ1-1, with 10 bases aligning to TRBD1. Germline V lookup: CDR1 SGHAT, CDR2 FQNNGV. This CDR3 is built from 15 residues. Losses at the gene ends were 6 bases for V and 5 bases for J; bases not matched to a gene: 9.

This chain uses TRBV29-1 with TRBJ1-5; possible D gene TRBD1, 5 bases. The CDR3 contains 12 residues. Germline CDR1 SQVTM, CDR2 ANQGSEA. V was trimmed by 5 bases and J by 0 bases, leaving 5 bases between them. The CDR3 region is CSVRGSNQPQHF. The CDR3 DNA reads TGCAGCGTTAGGGGTAGCAATCAGCCCCAGCATTTT.

This clonotype was detected ten times or more. The chain carries TRBV30 and TRBJ2-6, with D possibly being TRBD1 (5 bases). Trimming stripped 8 bases from V and 0 bases from J, with 8 bases between. Germline values: CDR1 GTSNPN, CDR2 SVGIG (reference sequence). CDR3 size: 13 residues. CDR3 nucleotides: TGTGCCGCTGACAGCTCTGGGGCCAACGTCCTGACTTTC. It specifies CAADSSGANVLTF.

A few counts support this clonotype. A much larger clone is a single base away; this may be a read error. The chain is built from TRBV4-1 and TRBJ2-3; 7 bases agree with TRBD2. This CDR3 region has 16 residues. With 1 base clipped from V and 6 bases from J, the junction kept 10 bases outside the gene matches. Germline V CDR1 and CDR2: MGHRA, YSYEKL. CDR3 nucleotide sequence: TGCGCCAGCAGCCAAGTAATGAGAGCGGGACGGGATACGCAGTATTTT. This gives the protein CASSQVMRAGRDTQYF.

This clonotype was picked up many times. The chain uses TRBV4-3 and TRBJ2-3, with TRBD2 identical over 13 bases. V gave up 5 bases and J gave up 4 bases; unmatched junction bases: 9. The V gene's germline CDR1 is LGHNA and CDR2 YSLEER. The CDR3 runs 17 residues. The DNA for the CDR3 is TGCGCCAGCAGCGAAACTAGCGGGAGGGCCCCCCCAGATACGCAGTATTTT. Translation gives CASSETSGRAPPDTQYF.

This clonotype was counted ten times or more. The chain carries TRBV3-1 and TRBJ2-2; the match to TRBD1 covers 8 bases. Trimming at V came to 1 base and at J to 7 bases, leaving 2 bases not matched to a gene. This CDR3 is built from 14 residues. Germline V CDR1 and CDR2: LGHDT, YNNKEL (reference sequence). The DNA of the CDR3 is TGTGCCAGCAGCCAAGGACAGGGGATCGGGGAGCTGTTTTTT. Its protein product is CASSQGQGIGELFF. Supplemented by reference TRBV3-1 and TRBJ2-2, the full variable domain reads DTAVSQTPKYLVTQMGNDKSIKCEQNLGHDTMYWYKQDSKKFLKIMFSYNNKELIINETVPNRFSPKSPDKAHLNLHINSLELGDSAVYFCASSQGQGIGELFFGEGSRLTVL.

This clonotype has at least ten counts. The gene calls are TRBV7-6 and TRBJ2-1, with 13 bases fitting TRBD2. V gave up 3 bases and J gave up 3 bases; unmatched junction bases: 8. Germline V gene sequence: CDR1 SGHVS, CDR2 FNYEAQ. This CDR3 region has 18 residues. CDR3 residues: CASSFWTSGSELYNEQFF. The DNA for the CDR3 is TGTGCCAGCAGCTTTTGGACTAGCGGGAGCGAACTCTACAATGAGCAGTTCTTC.